This T cell receptor beta chain was recovered during a study of early T cells in non-severe SARS-CoV-2 infection (dated by TCRdb to about 2021). In the study overall: Because TCR sequencing relied on bulk RNA taken from unsorted whole blood, pairing of alpha and beta chains was not possible.

A case-control design nested within a healthcare worker cohort in London, UK, was used, with weekly nasopharyngeal swab PCR tests and blood sampling performed. Between 23 and 31 March 2020, the week of the UK lockdown, healthcare workers were enrolled and then followed up weekly for as long as 16 weeks. Trimming at the junction amounts to 5 bases on V and 2 bases on J, and the germline ends lie 9 bases apart. The CDR3, cysteine through phenylalanine, is 12 amino acids long. Only the CDR3 portion is preserved as DNA: 36 bases, with reading frame beginning at the first base. The germline V gene encodes CDR1 SQVTM and CDR2 ANQGSEA. Points the paper makes about the study in general: Matching against VDJdb was skewed toward anti-spike CD8 responses, likely underestimated virus-specific expansions, and missed private and CD4 specificities.

This clonotype was detected many times. The specificity of this receptor is unknown. Qualities for individual bases were not recorded, and no much larger clone is one base off. The library came from 5' RACE. This sample was sequenced with a NextSeq 500. The TCR library protocol attached unique molecular identifiers to individual cDNA molecules to correct for sequencing error and PCR bias. Sequencing covered both TCR alpha and beta chains, and within each sample the abundances of alpha and beta sequences were tightly co-correlated. In the authors' own workflow: Decombinator V4 was used to annotate TCR sequences for V gene, J gene and CDR3. TCRs were defined as expanded if a significant change between any two time points was detected under a Poisson model with p below 0.0001. TCR abundances were normalised to the total number of TCRs sequenced per sample and expressed as counts per million. MAIT TCRs were defined by TRAV1-2 paired with TRAJ12, TRAJ20 or TRAJ33, and iNKT TCRs by TRAV10 paired with TRAJ18. VDJdb, accessed 1 November 2021, was searched for CMV, EBV and SARS-CoV-2 annotated TCRs, excluding TCRs annotated for multiple antigens. The raw public reads went through TCRdb reprocessing: fastp at Q25, MiXCR clone calling, in-frame beta chains kept. Rows are combined by CDR3 protein, so each entry shows the most common genes and DNA. For this entry, the V and J calls and clone size follow TCRdb and not the study's own pipeline. The sample has some 98,000 distinct CDR3 sequences on record, about 11% of them singletons. Approximately 5.3% of the sample comes from the top ten.

The receptor was isolated from an adult who was a healthcare worker with PCR-confirmed SARS-CoV-2 infection or an uninfected control (not recorded which). Sequencing was performed on whole blood. The receptor chain draws on TRBV29-1 and TRBJ2-5; D gene: possibly TRBD2, on 6 matching bases. The CDR3 region has the sequence CSVNREQETQYF. The DNA sequence reads TGCAGCGTTAACCGGGAGCAAGAGACCCAGTACTTC. The CDR3, completed at both ends by the reference TRBV29-1 and TRBJ2-5 genes, gives the full variable domain SAVISQKPSRDICQRGTSLTIQCQVDSQVTMMFWYRQQPGQSLTLIATANQGSEATYESGFVIDKFPISRPNLTFSTLTVSNMSPEDSSIYLCSVNREQETQYFGPGTRLLVL.